The 25 T cell receptor beta chains given below trace back to one sample, sequenced in a study of technical replicates of blood from a few donors. Sequenced by immunoSEQ multiplex PCR; TCRdb stores in-frame clones only, minus some. The repertoire includes 11,000 to 15,000 clones, 80% to 85% of them detected once, and roughly a tenth sits in the top ten. Sequenced material: PBMCs. All receptors come from a human donor in good health.

The chain links TRBV6-6 to TRBJ2-1; D is possibly TRBD2 (6 bases). The V and J ends lost 5 bases and 4 bases respectively, with 15 bases between them. This CDR3 contains 15 residues. CDR1 MNHNY and CDR2 SVGAGI come from the germline V gene (reference sequence). The CDR3 is CASSPAGLYYNEQFF. The CDR3 DNA follows: TGTGCCAGCAGTCCTGCGGGGCTTTATTACAATGAGCAGTTCTTC.

V is TRBV5-1 and J is TRBJ2-1, with TRBD2 matching 11 bases. CDR3 length: 15 amino acids. Germline V gene data show CDR1 as SGHRS and CDR2 as YFSETQ. The V segment lost 4 bases and the J segment 6 bases; nucleotides outside the gene matches: 6. The CDR3 spells CASSPGTSGLNEQFF. CDR3 in DNA: TGCGCCAGCAGCCCAGGGACTAGCGGTCTCAATGAGCAGTTCTTC.

The chain recombines TRBV7-2 with TRBJ1-2; 9 bases are a match to TRBD1. The V gene's germline CDR1 is SGHTA and CDR2 FQGNSA. V trimming: 5 bases; J trimming: 1 base; junction bases outside the gene matches: 5. There are 15 residues in the CDR3. The CDR3 sequence: CASSPQGAGNYGYTF. DNA of the CDR3: TGTGCCAGCAGCCCACAGGGGGCGGGTAACTATGGCTACACCTTC.

The rearrangement uses TRBV5-1 and TRBJ2-3; TRBD2 is a possible D gene (6 bases). The CDR3 has 14 amino acids. V lost 4 bases and J lost 0, with 9 bases in between. Germline V gives CDR1 SGHRS, CDR2 YFSETQ. DNA for the CDR3: TGCGCCAGCAGCGCCGGACTAAGCACAGATACGCAGTATTTT. It specifies CASSAGLSTDTQYF.

The V gene is TRBV28, the J gene TRBJ1-1; weak D call: TRBD1 (5 bases). Per the germline V gene, CDR1 is MDHEN and CDR2 is SYDVKM. Trimming cost V 5 bases and J 1 base, with 17 bases left between them. The CDR3 covers 16 residues. The CDR3 here is CASSQVWGGPNTEAFF. CDR3 bases: TGTGCCAGCAGTCAAGTGTGGGGGGGACCGAACACTGAAGCTTTCTTT.

Concerning this clone itself: The same CDR3 arises from other DNA sequences in this sample as well. This chain connects TRBV27 to TRBJ1-5; a possible D gene is TRBD1 (6 bases). V dropped 3 bases and J dropped 6 bases, with 12 bases sitting between them. This CDR3 is built from 14 residues. In germline, CDR1 is MNHEY, CDR2 SMNVEV (reference sequence). The CDR3 here is CASSLSGVGQPQHF. The CDR3 DNA sequence: TGTGCCAGCAGTTTGTCAGGGGTGGGTCAGCCCCAGCATTTT.

The V call is TRBV6-6, the J call TRBJ1-1; D gene uncertain. V gave up 2 bases and J gave up 1 base, with 8 bases separating them. Germline V gene sequence: CDR1 MNHNY, CDR2 SVGAGI (reference sequence). CDR3 size: 14 residues. CDR3: CASSYRQENTEAFF. CDR3 DNA: TGTGCCAGCAGTTACCGGCAGGAGAACACTGAAGCTTTCTTT.

This chain joins TRBV6-4 and TRBJ2-3; 11 nucleotides line up with TRBD2. Germline loops: CDR1 MRHNA, CDR2 SNTAGT. The trim removed 6 bases at V and 3 bases at J, leaving 5 bases unmatched. CDR3 length: 15 amino acids. The CDR3 reads CASSLLAGETDTQYF. The CDR3 nucleotides read TGTGCCAGCAGCTTACTAGCGGGGGAAACAGATACGCAGTATTTT.

The chain recombines TRBV25-1 with TRBJ1-4, with a tentative D call TRBD1 (5 bases). Germline CDR1 reads MGHDK; CDR2 reads SYGVNS. There are 12 residues in the CDR3. V was pared by 7 bases and J by 5 bases, with 8 bases between. The DNA for the CDR3 is TGTGCCAGCAAAAGGGGAAATGAAAAACTGTTTTTT. The encoded protein is CASKRGNEKLFF.

Only one count was recorded for this clone. V and J are TRBV5-1 and TRBJ2-3; 7 nucleotides align to TRBD1. CDR3 length: 15 residues. Per the germline V gene, CDR1 is SGHRS and CDR2 is YFSETQ. V lost 0 bases to trimming and J lost 0 bases; unmatched junction nucleotides: 1. CDR3 amino acids: CASSLAGQSTDTQYF. The CDR3, as DNA: TGCGCCAGCAGCTTGGCGGGACAGAGCACAGATACGCAGTATTTT.

The chain combines TRBV5-1 with TRBJ2-3; 10 nucleotides match TRBD2. J gave up 5 bases and V 4 bases, and 1 base lay outside the gene matches. CDR3 length: 13 amino acids. Germline loops: CDR1 SGHRS, CDR2 YFSETQ. The CDR3 bases are TGCGCCAGCAGCGGGACTAGCGTAGATACGCAGTATTTT. Its translation is CASSGTSVDTQYF.

The chain is built from TRBV28 and TRBJ2-3; 8 bases line up with TRBD2. Looked up from germline, CDR1 is MDHEN and CDR2 is SYDVKM. Germline trimming cut 5 bases from V and 0 bases from J; bases unmatched to any gene: 4. CDR3 size: 15 residues. The CDR3 here is CASSRAGESTDTQYF. For the CDR3, the DNA is TGTGCCAGCAGTCGAGCGGGAGAGAGCACAGATACGCAGTATTTT.

The chain employs TRBV6-1 and TRBJ2-3, with 8 positions matching TRBD2. V shed 4 bases, J shed 4 bases, and the junction held 7 bases outside the gene matches. Germline loops: CDR1 MNHNS, CDR2 SASEGT. This CDR3 is 15 amino acids long. The DNA of the CDR3 is TGTGCCAGCAGTGGACTAGCGAGAGGGCCAGATACGCAGTATTTT. This encodes CASSGLARGPDTQYF.

The genes are TRBV2 and TRBJ2-2, with D perhaps matching TRBD2 (6 bases). V shed 6 bases and J shed 0 bases, with 17 bases lying between them. Germline CDR1 SNHLY, CDR2 FYNNEI. There are 17 residues in the CDR3. The CDR3 DNA follows: TGTGCCAGCAGCCCTCGGGGTTCGGGGGCGAACACCGGGGAGCTGTTTTTT. Translated, it gives CASSPRGSGANTGELFF.

This clone was detected once. The J gene is TRBJ1-3, the V gene TRBV30; D call uncertain. The CDR3 covers 13 residues. V was clipped by 7 bases and J by 0 bases, with 10 bases between them. The germline gives CDR1 GTSNPN, CDR2 SVGIG (reference sequence). CDR3 nucleotide sequence: TGTGCCTTCGACACGTACTCTGGAAACACCATATATTTT. It yields the protein CAFDTYSGNTIYF.

Written as DNA, the CDR3 is TGTGCCAGCAGTTTAAAGGGAGTTTCTGGAAACACCATATATTTT. Protein: CASSLKGVSGNTIYF. The V call is TRBV27, the J call TRBJ1-3; the D is unclear. The V gene's germline CDR1 is MNHEY and CDR2 SMNVEV (reference sequence). CDR3 size: 15 residues. Trimming removed 2 bases from V and 1 base from J, with 9 bases in between.

This clone was found a few times. The chain is built from TRBV28 and TRBJ1-1; 7 bases fit TRBD1. CDR3 size: 15 residues. V trimming: 4 bases; J trimming: 0 bases; junction bases outside the gene matches: 5. Looked up from germline, CDR1 is MDHEN and CDR2 is SYDVKM. The CDR3 loop reads CASSSTGALNTEAFF. CDR3 DNA: TGTGCCAGCAGTTCAACAGGGGCCCTGAACACTGAAGCTTTCTTT.

The chain carries TRBV19 and TRBJ1-3; D gene uncertain. The CDR3 length is 14 residues. Germline V gene data show CDR1 as LNHDA and CDR2 as SQIVND (reference sequence). V was clipped by 3 bases and J by 4 bases, with 10 bases between them. CDR3 region: CASSMPGRGNTIYF. CDR3 bases: TGTGCCAGTAGTATGCCGGGAAGGGGAAACACCATATATTTT.

The CDR3 coding sequence is TGTGCCAGCAGTTACTCGGAGGGTTCGGGAGAGACCCAGTACTTC. Amino acids: CASSYSEGSGETQYF. The chain links TRBV6-5 to TRBJ2-5; D might be TRBD2 (6 bases). Trimming stripped 0 bases from V and 4 bases from J, with 12 bases between. The CDR3 spans 15 residues. From germline, CDR1 is MNHEY and CDR2 SVGAGI.

Worth noting for this clone: One end of the junction varies from germline; a read error may be responsible. The chain uses TRBV19 and TRBJ1-1; D not certain. Germline V gene data show CDR1 as LNHDA and CDR2 as SQIVND (reference sequence). CDR3 size: 15 residues. In DNA, the CDR3 is TGTGCCAGTAGTTTAGATCCAGGTACGAACACTGAAGCTTTCTTT. This codes for CASSLDPGTNTEAFF.

CDR3 region: CASSPTLAGRNEKLFF. The CDR3 DNA reads TGTGCCAGCAGTCCGACCTTGGCAGGGAGGAATGAAAAACTGTTTTTT. The chain employs TRBV27 and TRBJ1-4; perhaps TRBD1 as D (5 bases). The germline V gene encodes CDR1 MNHEY and CDR2 SMNVEV (reference sequence). The CDR3 spans 16 residues. V lost 5 bases, J lost 5 bases, and 18 bases lay in between.

This chain joins TRBV19 and TRBJ2-3; D perhaps matches TRBD2 (6 bases). The germline gives CDR1 LNHDA, CDR2 SQIVND (reference sequence). V was shortened by 5 bases and J by 0 bases, with 18 bases between the two germline ends. This CDR3 has 17 amino acids. The CDR3 coding sequence is TGTGCCAGTAGTCCCACCTTGGTTAGCGGCAGCACAGATACGCAGTATTTT. Its translation is CASSPTLVSGSTDTQYF.

This clone was detected only a few times. The V gene is TRBV6-1, the J gene TRBJ2-7; 9 nucleotides align to TRBD1. V gave up 8 bases and J gave up 0 bases; unmatched junction bases: 5. Germline V gene sequence: CDR1 MNHNS, CDR2 SASEGT. There are 14 residues in the CDR3. CDR3 in amino acids: CASWDREGSYEQYF. CDR3 bases: TGTGCCAGCTGGGACAGGGAGGGCTCCTACGAGCAGTACTTC.

J is TRBJ2-1 and V is TRBV11-2; 7 nucleotides line up with TRBD2. Germline loops: CDR1 SGHAT, CDR2 FQNNGV. V lost 2 bases, J lost 6 bases, and 7 bases stayed unmatched. CDR3 length: 15 residues. For the CDR3, the DNA is TGTGCCAGCAGCTTAAATTTCCCTAGCGGCAATGAGCAGTTCTTC. Protein product: CASSLNFPSGNEQFF.

The chain links TRBV28 to TRBJ2-3; possible D gene TRBD1, 6 bases. Germline values: CDR1 MDHEN, CDR2 SYDVKM. The CDR3 totals 13 residues. The V and J ends lost 8 bases and 6 bases respectively, with 15 bases between them. The CDR3 nucleotides are TGTGCCAGCTCATCGTGGGGGCCGGATACGCAGTATTTT. Protein: CASSSWGPDTQYF.